This record concerns one T cell receptor (beta chain) sequence. Its antigen is not identified. These data originate in a study of a mutant IDH1 vaccine in newly diagnosed glioma. This sample's time point: week 47, end of study. A single vaccine dose contained 300 ug of mutant IDH1 20-mer peptide, and topical imiquimod was used with it. Here immunoSEQ multiplex PCR was the method, and the copy in TCRdb shows in-frame clones only, minus some. The sample gives some 42,000 clones, about 80% of which show up once; under 20% is in the top ten. Sequenced here: PBMCs, sampled from a glioma patient whose treatment included an IDH1 peptide vaccine. This receptor was obtained from a young man with glioma. Some clones in this sample may be carry-over from other donors' samples.

The CDR3 DNA follows: TGCAGCGTCACGACTGGGGCCAACGTCCTGACTTTC. This encodes CSVTTGANVLTF. This chain joins TRBV29-1 and TRBJ2-6; D ambiguous. V was trimmed by 6 bases and J by 2 bases, leaving 5 bases between them. The germline CDR1 and CDR2 sequences are SQVTM and ANQGSEA. This CDR3 spans 12 amino acids.